The 25 T cell receptor beta chains below all came from one sample that was sequenced in a study of blood T cells in healthy people across ages. The use of a sample-barcoded 5' primer and a J-beta primer mix characterized a second PCR of about 7 to 12 cycles. TCRdb processed the 5' RACE reads anew with MiXCR; each CDR3 protein has one entry. The sample lists about 690,000 distinct CDR3 sequences; around 41% were seen once. Source material: blood. Receptors were obtained from a man of 80 years or more in good health.

This chain connects TRBV5-1 to TRBJ2-2; D possibly matches TRBD1 or TRBD2 (5 bases each). This CDR3 is built from 14 residues. The V gene lost 0 bases and the J gene lost 5 bases, with 8 bases spanning the gap. Germline loops: CDR1 SGHRS, CDR2 YFSETQ. CDR3 nucleotides: TGCGCCAGCAGCTTGGGGGGACCTACCGGGGAGCTGTTTTTT. It is translated as CASSLGGPTGELFF.

The rearrangement uses TRBV7-9 and TRBJ2-1, with 13 bases identical to TRBD2. The ends lost 4 bases at V and 6 bases at J; junction bases unmatched: 3. This CDR3 spans 15 amino acids. Germline V CDR1 and CDR2: SEHNR, FQNEAQ (reference sequence). The CDR3 DNA reads as TGTGCCAGCAGCTGGACTAGCGGGAGACGCAATGAGCAGTTCTTC. Protein: CASSWTSGRRNEQFF. Looking up the rest from reference TRBV7-9 and TRBJ2-1 gives the full variable domain: DTGVSQNPRHKITKRGQNVTFRCDPISEHNRLYWYRQTLGQGPEFLTYFQNEAQLEKSRLLSDRFSAERPKGSFSTLEIQRTEQGDSAMYLCASSWTSGRRNEQFFGPGTRLTVL.

The chain combines TRBV12-3 or TRBV12-4 with TRBJ2-3, with TRBD2 identical over 12 bases. V lost 5 bases, J lost 2 bases, and 14 bases stayed unmatched. This CDR3 region has 19 residues. The CDR3 protein is CASSRLAGAPFTFTDTQYF. In nucleotides, the CDR3 is TGTGCCAGCAGTAGACTAGCGGGGGCCCCATTTACATTCACAGATACGCAGTATTTT.

CDR3 nucleotide sequence: TGTGCCAGCAGCTCGCGACAGGGGAGGAAAGAGACCCAGTACTTC. It codes for CASSSRQGRKETQYF. The rearrangement links TRBV7-6 to TRBJ2-7, with 8 bases that match TRBD1. The J call is doubtful: the DNA matches TRBJ2-5 better. Germline V gene data show CDR1 as SGHVS and CDR2 as FNYEAQ. The CDR3 extends over 15 amino acids.

This clonotype has a count of ten or more. The rearrangement links TRBV7-8 to TRBJ1-2, with TRBD1 as a possible D gene (5 bases). CDR3 length: 13 residues. The germline V gene has CDR1 SGHVS and CDR2 FQNEAQ. V was clipped by 3 bases and J by 3 bases, with 8 bases between them. The CDR3 protein is CASSLGGDYGYTF. As DNA, the CDR3 is TGTGCCAGCAGCTTGGGGGGGGACTATGGCTACACCTTC.

This clonotype was seen once. As DNA, the CDR3 is TGTGCCAGCAGGATTAAGCGGGAGACCCAGTACTTC. It codes for CASRIKRETQYF. The rearrangement joins TRBV6-1 to TRBJ2-4, with D perhaps TRBD2 (5 bases). The J call is doubtful: the DNA matches TRBJ2-5 better. In germline, CDR1 is MNHNS, CDR2 SASEGT. There are 12 residues in the CDR3.

This clonotype was picked up many times. This chain uses TRBV7-9 with TRBJ2-3, with D perhaps TRBD1 or TRBD2 (5 bases each). Trimming left V 5 bases short and J 3 bases short, with 12 bases between. The CDR3 has 14 amino acids. Germline V gene lookup returns CDR1 SEHNR and CDR2 FQNEAQ (reference sequence). Here the CDR3 reads CASSPRDGTDTQYF. CDR3 coding DNA: TGTGCCAGCAGCCCTCGGGACGGAACAGATACGCAGTATTTT.

This clonotype occurred once. V gene TRBV6-5 combines with J gene TRBJ2-7; 7 bases agree with TRBD1. The length of the CDR3 is 14 residues. CDR1 and CDR2 from the germline V gene are MNHEY and SVGAGI. With V trimmed by 5 bases and J by 6 bases, 10 bases remained unmatched. The CDR3 DNA follows: TGTGCCAGCAGTCGGCCGACAGGGTCGGCCGAGCAGTACTTC. Its protein is CASSRPTGSAEQYF.

This sequence joins TRBV12-3 or TRBV12-4 and TRBJ2-5; TRBD2 is a possible D gene (5 bases). V was pared by 8 bases and J by 7 bases, with 20 bases between. CDR3 size: 14 residues. CDR3 in DNA: TGTGCCAGCGATAGGGAGCGGACCCTTTGGACCCAGTACTTC. It encodes CASDRERTLWTQYF.

The CDR3, as DNA: TGTGCCATCCGTTCCCTGTCAGGCTACACCTTC. Encoded protein: CAIRSLSGYTF. J is TRBJ1-2 and V is TRBV10-3; D gene unclear. The V end was cut by 8 bases, the J end by 8 bases, with 12 bases between. The V gene's germline CDR1 is ENHRY and CDR2 SYGVKD. The CDR3 consists of 11 residues.

The CDR3: CASSLDRGPSYEQYF. As DNA, the CDR3 is TGTGCCAGCAGCTTGGACAGGGGGCCTTCCTACGAGCAGTACTTC. The chain has TRBV7-8 and TRBJ2-7, with 11 bases aligning to TRBD1. CDR1 and CDR2 (germline): SGHVS, FQNEAQ. V shed 3 bases and J 1 base; nucleotides not matched to a gene: 2. The CDR3 sequence is 15 residues long.

This chain links TRBV11-2 with TRBJ2-7; possible D gene TRBD2, 6 bases. With the DNA end fitting TRBJ2-5 better, the J assignment may be wrong. Germline V gene lookup returns CDR1 SGHAT and CDR2 FQNNGV. CDR3 size: 15 residues. The CDR3 DNA sequence: TGTGCCAGCAGCTTCGGGACCAGCACCGGGGGGACCCAGTACTTC. Translation gives CASSFGTSTGGTQYF.

In DNA form, the CDR3 reads TGCGCCAGCAGCTTGGGGGCAGGTGGGAACACTGAAGCTTTCTTT. It codes for CASSLGAGGNTEAFF. The V call is TRBV5-1, the J call TRBJ1-1; no firm D call. This CDR3 is 15 amino acids long. CDR1 and CDR2 from the germline V gene are SGHRS and YFSETQ. V lost 0 bases and J 1 base, leaving 10 bases between the germline ends.

This clonotype was counted between two and nine times. V and J are TRBV20-1 and TRBJ2-3, with 15 bases lining up with TRBD2. Looked up from germline, CDR1 is DFQATT and CDR2 is SNEGSKA (reference sequence). The CDR3 loop spans 18 amino acids. V dropped 4 bases and J dropped 4; count of bases not matched to a gene: 12. The CDR3 reads CSAIPGLAGGSFSDTQYF. CDR3 in DNA: TGCAGTGCTATACCGGGACTAGCGGGAGGTAGTTTTTCAGATACGCAGTATTTT.

V gene TRBV11-2 combines with J gene TRBJ1-6; D is uncertain. V was cut by 6 bases and J by 10 bases, with 16 bases left in between. The germline CDR1 and CDR2 sequences are SGHAT and FQNNGV. This CDR3 region has 14 residues. CDR3 residues: CASSRRVVHSPLHF. The CDR3 DNA sequence: TGTGCCAGCAGTCGTCGGGTAGTGCACTCACCCCTCCACTTT.

The J gene is TRBJ2-7, the V gene TRBV6-2 or TRBV6-3; maybe TRBD2 (7 bases). The CDR3 is 13 amino acids. CDR1 and CDR2 (germline): MNHEY, SVGEGT. The V end lost 6 bases, the J end lost 0 bases, and 9 bases lay between the germline ends. CDR3 sequence reads: CASRAGASYEQYF. DNA for the CDR3: TGTGCCAGCAGGGCGGGGGCCTCCTACGAGCAGTACTTC.

In this sample, this clonotype turned up a few times. The genes are TRBV5-1 and TRBJ2-3; D gene ambiguous. CDR1 and CDR2 (germline): SGHRS, YFSETQ. The V and J ends lost 2 bases and 3 bases respectively, with 13 bases between them. CDR3 length equals 15 residues. CDR3 nucleotides: TGCGCCAGCAGCTTTAACCCCCTGGGGACAGATACGCAGTATTTT. Its protein is CASSFNPLGTDTQYF.

On this clonotype itself: One junction end does not reproduce the germline sequence, and a read error may be involved. The rearrangement uses TRBV7-3 and TRBJ2-1; D gene ambiguous. From germline, CDR1 is SGHTA and CDR2 FQGTGA. The CDR3 has 16 residues. For the CDR3, the DNA is TGTGCCAGCAGCTTACGTGGCACAGCTTCCTACAATAAGCAGTTCTTC. Its translation: CASSLRGTASYNKQFF.

There are a few counts of this clonotype. The V call is TRBV7-2, the J call TRBJ2-3, with TRBD2 identical over 7 bases. Germline V lookup: CDR1 SGHTA, CDR2 FQGNSA. After removal of 6 bases from V and 2 bases from J, the junction contained 8 bases not matched to a gene. CDR3 length: 15 amino acids. The DNA for the CDR3 is TGTGCCAGCAGGCCCCTGGCGGGAGTCACAGATACGCAGTATTTT. This codes for CASRPLAGVTDTQYF.

There are a few counts of this clonotype. V and J are TRBV3-1 and TRBJ2-2; TRBD1 matches at 8 bases. Per the germline V gene, CDR1 is LGHDT and CDR2 is YNNKEL (reference sequence). Losses at the gene ends were 4 bases for V and 1 base for J; bases not matched to a gene: 5. This CDR3 is built from 16 residues. The CDR3 nucleotides read TGTGCCAGCAGCCTTCAAACAGGGGGGAACACCGGGGAGCTGTTTTTT. This encodes CASSLQTGGNTGELFF.

The chain uses TRBV4-1 and TRBJ2-7, with D hard to call. This CDR3 has 15 amino acids. V shed 8 bases and J shed 6 bases, with 23 bases lying between them. Germline CDR1 and CDR2: MGHRA and YSYEKL. The CDR3 DNA reads as TGCGCCAGCGGACGGACCAAGCAATATATGTCCGAGCAGTACTTC. Protein: CASGRTKQYMSEQYF.

The chain couples TRBV20-1 to TRBJ2-5; 7 bases map to TRBD2. The CDR3 length is 11 residues. The germline gives CDR1 DFQATT, CDR2 SNEGSKA (reference sequence). CDR3 sequence: CSPREQETQYF. CDR3 DNA sequence: TGCAGCCCGCGGGAGCAAGAGACCCAGTACTTC.

The genes are TRBV20-1 and TRBJ2-6; D ambiguous. V was cut by 1 base and J by 1 base, with 11 bases left in between. The germline V gene has CDR1 DFQATT and CDR2 SNEGSKA (reference sequence). CDR3 size: 16 residues. The CDR3: CSARVWERSGANVLTF. In DNA form, the CDR3 reads TGCAGTGCTAGAGTTTGGGAACGGTCTGGGGCCAACGTCCTGACTTTC.

The rearrangement links TRBV29-1 to TRBJ2-5, with 12 bases fitting TRBD1. The assigned J gene may be wrong: the sequence end matches TRBJ2-7 better. Germline lookup yields CDR1 SQVTM and CDR2 ANQGSEA. The CDR3 covers 15 residues. The DNA of the CDR3 is TGCAGCGTTGAACACGGGACAGGGGGCTATCGCGAGCAGTACTTC. This encodes CSVEHGTGGYREQYF.

This clonotype appeared once. V is TRBV15 and J is TRBJ2-3; D possibly corresponds to TRBD1 (5 bases). The CDR3 spans 15 residues. V shed 3 bases and J shed 1 base, with 11 bases lying between them. Germline loops: CDR1 LNHNV, CDR2 YYDKDF (reference sequence). Here the CDR3 reads CATSSGTRGTDTQYF. The CDR3, as DNA: TGTGCCACCAGCAGCGGCACCAGGGGCACAGATACGCAGTATTTT. The full variable domain, its missing parts supplied by reference TRBV15 and TRBJ2-3, is DAMVIQNPRYQVTQFGKPVTLSCSQTLNHNVMYWYQQKSSQAPKLLFHYYDKDFNNEADTPDNFQSRRPNTSFCFLDIRSPGLGDTAMYLCATSSGTRGTDTQYFGPGTRLTVL.